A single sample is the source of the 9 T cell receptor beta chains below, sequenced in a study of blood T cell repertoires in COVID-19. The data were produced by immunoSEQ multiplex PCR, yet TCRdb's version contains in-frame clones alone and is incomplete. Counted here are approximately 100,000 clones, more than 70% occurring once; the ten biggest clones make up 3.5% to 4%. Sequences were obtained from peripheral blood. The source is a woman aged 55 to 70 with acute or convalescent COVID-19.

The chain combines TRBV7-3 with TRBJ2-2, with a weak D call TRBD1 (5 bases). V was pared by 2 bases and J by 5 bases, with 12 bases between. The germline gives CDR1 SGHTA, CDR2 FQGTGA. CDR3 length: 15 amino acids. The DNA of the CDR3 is TGTGCCAGCAGCTTATCCAGGGATAAAACCGGGGAGCTGTTTTTT. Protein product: CASSLSRDKTGELFF. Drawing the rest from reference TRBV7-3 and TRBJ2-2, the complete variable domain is GAGVSQTPSNKVTEKGKYVELRCDPISGHTALYWYRQSLGQGPEFLIYFQGTGAADDSGLPNDRFFAVRPEGSVSTLKIQRTERGDSAVYLCASSLSRDKTGELFFGEGSRLTVL.

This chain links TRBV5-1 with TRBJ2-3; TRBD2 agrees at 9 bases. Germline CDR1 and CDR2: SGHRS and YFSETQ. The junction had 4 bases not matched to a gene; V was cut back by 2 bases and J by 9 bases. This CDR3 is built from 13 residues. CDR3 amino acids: CASSLAGGETQYF. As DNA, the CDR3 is TGCGCCAGCAGCTTAGCGGGAGGTGAAACGCAGTATTTT.

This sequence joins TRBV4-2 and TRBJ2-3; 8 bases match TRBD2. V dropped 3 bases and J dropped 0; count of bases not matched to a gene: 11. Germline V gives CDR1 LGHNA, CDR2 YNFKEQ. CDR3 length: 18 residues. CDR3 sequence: CASSHTPPGLGSTDTQYF. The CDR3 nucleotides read TGTGCCAGCAGCCACACCCCGCCGGGACTAGGTAGCACAGATACGCAGTATTTT.

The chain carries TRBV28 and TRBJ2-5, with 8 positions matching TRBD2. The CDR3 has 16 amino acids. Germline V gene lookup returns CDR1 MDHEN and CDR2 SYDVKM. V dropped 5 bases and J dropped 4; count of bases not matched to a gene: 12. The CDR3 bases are TGTGCCAGCAGTCCCCGAACCGGGAGCGGGGGAGAGACCCAGTACTTC. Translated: CASSPRTGSGGETQYF.

CDR3 nucleotides: TGTGCCAGTAGCGACAGGTATTCTGAGACCCAGTACTTC. This gives the protein CASSDRYSETQYF. The gene calls are TRBV19 and TRBJ2-5; possibly TRBD1 for D (6 bases). The V end was cut by 6 bases, the J end by 5 bases, with 13 bases between. The CDR3 sequence is 13 residues long. Per germline, CDR1 LNHDA and CDR2 SQIVND (reference sequence).

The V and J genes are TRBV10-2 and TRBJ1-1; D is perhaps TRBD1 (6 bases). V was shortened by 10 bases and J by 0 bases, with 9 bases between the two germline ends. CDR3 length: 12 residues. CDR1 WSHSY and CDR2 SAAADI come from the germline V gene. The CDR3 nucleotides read TGCGCCACCCGACAGGTGAACACTGAAGCTTTCTTT. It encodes CATRQVNTEAFF.

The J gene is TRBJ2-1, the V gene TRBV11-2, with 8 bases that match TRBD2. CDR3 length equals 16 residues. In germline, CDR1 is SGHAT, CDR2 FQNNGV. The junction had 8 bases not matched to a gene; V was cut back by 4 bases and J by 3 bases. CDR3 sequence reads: CASSSVAGGLYNEQFF. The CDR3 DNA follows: TGTGCCAGCAGCTCCGTCGCGGGAGGACTCTACAATGAGCAGTTCTTC. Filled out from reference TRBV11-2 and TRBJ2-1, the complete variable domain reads EAGVAQSPRYKIIEKRQSVAFWCNPISGHATLYWYQQILGQGPKLLIQFQNNGVVDDSQLPKDRFSAERLKGVDSTLKIQPAKLEDSAVYLCASSSVAGGLYNEQFFGPGTRLTVL.

DNA of the CDR3: TGTGCCAGCAGTTTGACTAGCGGGAGCGGGAATGAGCAGTTCTTC. Its translation: CASSLTSGSGNEQFF. The rearrangement joins TRBV28 to TRBJ2-1; 12 bases are shared with TRBD2. The CDR3 has 15 residues. CDR1 MDHEN and CDR2 SYDVKM come from the germline V gene. V lost 3 bases to trimming and J lost 7 bases; unmatched junction nucleotides: 4.

This CDR3 is CASSPQTGTGPNYGYTF. The CDR3 DNA is TGTGCCAGCAGTCCTCAAACCGGGACAGGCCCTAACTATGGCTACACCTTC. The V and J genes are TRBV6-6 and TRBJ1-2; TRBD1 matches at 8 bases. The V segment lost 5 bases and the J segment 0 bases; nucleotides outside the gene matches: 11. The V gene's germline CDR1 is MNHNY and CDR2 SVGAGI (reference sequence). CDR3 size: 17 residues.